One and the same sample provided the 13 T cell receptor beta chains below, sequenced in a study of human T cells and chemical hapten exposure. Time point reported: pre-sensitization, week 0. Specified treatment: therapeutic diphenylcyclopropenone sensitization with weekly scalp DPC. TCRdb re-derived calls from the RACE reads in MiXCR, one entry per CDR3 protein. The table has tens of thousands of distinct CDR3 sequences, approximately 13% seen once. The sequenced sample was whole blood, obtained in connection with sensitization to the hapten diphenylcyclopropenone (DPC). Every receptor here comes from a woman aged 30 to 39 with alopecia areata. Some clones in this sample may be carry-over from other donors' samples.

In its sample, this clonotype was seen a few times. The chain recombines TRBV7-3 with TRBJ2-5, with D possibly TRBD2 on 5 matching bases. V was pared by 6 bases and J by 2 bases, with 10 bases between. The germline V gene encodes CDR1 SGHTA and CDR2 FQGTGA. The CDR3 consists of 13 residues. As DNA, the CDR3 is TGTGCCAGCAGGCGGGCAGCGCAAGAGACCCAGTACTTC. This sequence encodes CASRRAAQETQYF.

This clonotype was observed a few times. In DNA, the CDR3 is TGTGCCAGCAGCCCATGGGCAAGCTCAGGGAATGAGCAGTTCTTC. Translating gives CASSPWASSGNEQFF. The J gene is TRBJ2-1, the V gene TRBV6-2 or TRBV6-3, with D maybe TRBD1 (5 bases). CDR1 is MNHEY and CDR2 is SVGEGT in the germline V gene. V shed 6 bases and J shed 7 bases, with 19 bases lying between them. The CDR3 is 15 residues long.

In its sample, this clonotype was seen many times. The genes are TRBV3-1 and TRBJ2-3; D call uncertain. The CDR3 consists of 14 residues. CDR1 is LGHDT and CDR2 is YNNKEL in the germline V gene (reference sequence). The V and J ends lost 3 bases and 5 bases respectively, with 12 bases between them. The CDR3 protein is CASSHEARGDTQYF. CDR3 bases: TGTGCCAGCAGCCACGAGGCGAGAGGAGATACGCAGTATTTT.

V gene TRBV11-3 combines with J gene TRBJ2-3; D perhaps matches TRBD2 (6 bases). Germline CDR1 reads SGHNT; CDR2 reads YENEEA. V was trimmed by 5 bases and J by 1 base, leaving 16 bases between them. The CDR3 consists of 16 residues. Here the CDR3 DNA reads TGTGCCAGCAGCCTCGCCCCGGGACTTGGCACAGATACGCAGTATTTT. It specifies CASSLAPGLGTDTQYF.

CDR3 bases: TGTGCCAGCAGCCCCCTCTTAAGCAGGGGGCCCCAGCATTTT. It specifies CASSPLLSRGPQHF. The V call is TRBV6-2 or TRBV6-3, the J call TRBJ1-5, with a tentative D call TRBD1 (6 bases). Germline V CDR1 and CDR2: MNHEY, SVGEGT. V lost 6 bases, J lost 9 bases, and 18 bases lay in between. There are 14 residues in the CDR3.

This clonotype occurred many times. V is TRBV6-2 or TRBV6-3 and J is TRBJ2-2, with 7 bases identical to TRBD1. Trimming at V came to 4 bases and at J to 4 bases, leaving 6 bases not matched to a gene. CDR1 and CDR2 from the germline V gene are MNHEY and SVGEGT. The CDR3 runs 15 residues. The chain's CDR3 is CASSFRQGSTGELFF. In DNA form, the CDR3 reads TGTGCCAGCAGTTTCAGACAGGGTAGCACCGGGGAGCTGTTTTTT.

The CDR3 sequence: CASSQRSGRDTSYEQYF. The DNA of the CDR3 is TGCGCCAGCAGCCAACGTAGCGGGAGGGATACCTCCTACGAGCAGTACTTC. V usage is TRBV4-3 and J usage is TRBJ2-7, with 11 bases that match TRBD2. Germline CDR1 LGHNA, CDR2 YSLEER. V lost 2 bases and J lost 0; bases outside the gene matches: 6. CDR3 length equals 17 residues.

This chain joins TRBV27 and TRBJ2-1; weak D call: TRBD1 (5 bases). The CDR3 extends over 12 amino acids. CDR1 and CDR2 (germline): MNHEY, SMNVEV (reference sequence). Trimming removed 7 bases at V and 7 bases at J, with 11 bases between. This CDR3 is CASNGQGNEQFF. The CDR3 nucleotides read TGTGCCAGCAACGGACAAGGAAATGAGCAGTTCTTC.

The sample holds many counts of this clonotype. The chain carries TRBV3-1 and TRBJ2-3, with a weak D call TRBD2 (5 bases). Per the germline V gene, CDR1 is LGHDT and CDR2 is YNNKEL (reference sequence). The length of the CDR3 is 13 residues. V was trimmed by 2 bases and J by 12 bases, leaving 15 bases between them. CDR3 DNA: TGTGCCAGCAGCCAAAGGACTTCGAGGCACCAGTATTTT. Translation: CASSQRTSRHQYF.

This clonotype appeared a few times. The chain is built from TRBV7-9 and TRBJ2-7; D gene unclear. V was shortened by 5 bases and J by 7 bases, with 9 bases between the two germline ends. The germline CDR1 and CDR2 sequences are SEHNR and FQNEAQ (reference sequence). The CDR3 is made up of 11 amino acids. As DNA, the CDR3 is TGTGCCAGCAGCCCTGGGCGTGAGCAGTACTTC. This codes for CASSPGREQYF. The full variable domain, completed using reference TRBV7-9 and TRBJ2-7, is DTGVSQNPRHKITKRGQNVTFRCDPISEHNRLYWYRQTLGQGPEFLTYFQNEAQLEKSRLLSDRFSAERPKGSFSTLEIQRTEQGDSAMYLCASSPGREQYFGPGTRLTVT.

This clonotype was found many times. The rearrangement links TRBV28 to TRBJ2-7; D possibly corresponds to TRBD2 (5 bases). The CDR3 extends over 13 amino acids. V lost 8 bases and J lost 0, with 11 bases in between. The germline V gene has CDR1 MDHEN and CDR2 SYDVKM. The DNA of the CDR3 is TGTGCCAGCGTAGGAGGAAACTCCTACGAGCAGTACTTC. This encodes CASVGGNSYEQYF.

This clonotype was recorded at least ten times. The V gene is TRBV7-2, the J gene TRBJ2-3; possibly TRBD2 for D (5 bases). The germline gives CDR1 SGHTA, CDR2 FQGNSA. Trimming took off 1 base at V and 3 bases at J, with 20 bases between the two ends. CDR3 size: 18 residues. The DNA for the CDR3 is TGTGCCAGCAGCTTAGTGTTGGCGGGCGCATCTACGACAGATACGCAGTATTTT. This gives the protein CASSLVLAGASTTDTQYF.

This clonotype was picked up many times. The chain joins TRBV29-1 to TRBJ2-5; D may correspond to TRBD1 or TRBD2 (5 bases each). CDR3 length equals 12 residues. Germline V gene data show CDR1 as SQVTM and CDR2 as ANQGSEA. V dropped 8 bases and J dropped 9 bases, with 19 bases sitting between them. The CDR3 DNA sequence: TGCAGCTCCCTCTCGCAGAGGGGATCCCAGTACTTC. Encoded protein: CSSLSQRGSQYF.